This record concerns one TCR beta chain sequence. Its antigen is unidentified. This specimen belongs to a study of cytomegalovirus exposure and HLA in healthy donors. Study observations and caveats: The listing of approximately 160 TCR beta chains classed them as cytomegalovirus-associated.

Use of 60 Vbeta and 13 Jbeta primers characterized the PCR. Profiled with immunoSEQ multiplex PCR; TCRdb holds only in-frame clones, not every one. This sample has 100,000 to 150,000 clones, with approximately 75% found just once. Trimming cost V 4 bases and J 5 bases, with 19 bases left between them. CDR1 is SGHTS, CDR2 YDEGEE, per germline. The CDR3 extends over 15 amino acids. This chain connects TRBV5-8 to TRBJ2-7, with D maybe TRBD1 (7 bases). The clonotype originates from a man aged 30 to 45 in good health and CMV-seronegative. The sequenced sample was PBMCs. The CDR3 nucleotides read TGTGCCAGCAGCCGGGCGGGACAGTTATTCCACGAGCAGTACTTC. Its translation is CASSRAGQLFHEQYF.